This TCR beta chain is drawn from a study of cytomegalovirus exposure and HLA in healthy donors. Libraries were prepared by immunoSEQ multiplex PCR; TCRdb keeps only in-frame clonotypes and omits some of them. The data show some 41,000 clones, with 80% to 95% seen just once and around 2.1% held by the top ten. Source material: PBMCs. The receptor comes from a woman aged 18-29 years in good health and CMV-seronegative.

Here the CDR3 reads CASSEGTGGQPQHF. The CDR3 DNA follows: TGTGCCAGCAGTGAGGGGACAGGGGGACAGCCCCAGCATTTT. V is TRBV6-1 and J is TRBJ1-5; 11 bases are a match to TRBD1. The V gene's germline CDR1 is MNHNS and CDR2 SASEGT. The J segment lost 7 bases and the V segment lost 3 bases, leaving 2 bases of the junction unmatched. CDR3 length: 14 amino acids.